This T cell receptor beta chain was captured in a study of blood T cell repertoires in COVID-19. In the study overall: The United States, Italy and Spain were the sources of the acute and convalescent COVID-19 samples. T cells, B-cell-depleted T cells, or PBMCs provided the cDNA or gDNA that served as material.

Source study methods: Reference gene primer amplification gave estimated nucleated cell counts. Profiling relied on immunoSEQ multiplex PCR, and the TCRdb table lists in-frame clones only, not all of them. V and J calls and clone size are those listed in that table; D and trimming were worked out from the DNA. The table shows over 250,000 clones, with roughly 91% occurring only once. The table lists this clone with a few counts. Germline V lookup: CDR1 SGDLS, CDR2 YYNGEE. The germline V and J ends were trimmed by 7 bases and 7 bases, with 12 bases remaining between them. This CDR3 has 13 amino acids. This clonotype was sampled from a woman aged 40 to 50 who had recovered from COVID-19. Sequences were obtained from peripheral blood. The chain is built from TRBV9 and TRBJ1-6, with D tentatively TRBD1 (5 bases). The CDR3 sequence: CASGGVGNSPLHF. Written as DNA, the CDR3 is TGTGCCAGCGGAGGGGTAGGGAATTCACCCCTCCACTTT. Full variable domain (rest looked up from reference TRBV9 and TRBJ1-6): DSGVTQTPKHLITATGQRVTLRCSPRSGDLSVYWYQQSLDQGLQFLIQYYNGEERAKGNILERFSAQQFPDLHSELNLSSLELGDSALYFCASGGVGNSPLHFGNGTRLTVT.